One sample yielded the 24 T cell receptor beta chains listed below, sequenced in a study of control samples from healthy donors and cancer patients. Assay used: immunoSEQ multiplex PCR; TCRdb lists only in-frame clones, some missing. Of 200,000 to 250,000 clones in the sample, around 94% were seen once. The sample comprised blood. The receptor source for this set is a man aged 50 to 59 in good health.

The chain recombines TRBV3-1 (or the pseudogene TRBV3-2) with TRBJ2-7, with TRBD1 matching over 7 bases. The CDR3 covers 13 residues. Trimming cost V 6 bases and J 5 bases; bases outside gene matches: 7. The germline CDR1 and CDR2 sequences are LGHDT and YNNKEL (reference sequence). CDR3 residues: CASSSRQGHEQYF. The DNA for the CDR3 is TGTGCCAGCAGTTCTCGACAGGGTCACGAGCAGTACTTC.

This chain uses TRBV7-9 with TRBJ1-1, with D perhaps TRBD1 (6 bases). Trimming shortened V by 2 bases and J by 3 bases, and 16 bases separated the two germline ends. Germline V gene sequence: CDR1 SEHNR, CDR2 FQNEAQ (reference sequence). The CDR3 consists of 16 residues. The CDR3 DNA reads as TGTGCCAGCAGCTTAATGGGGGCCGGGGGATACACTGAAGCTTTCTTT. As protein: CASSLMGAGGYTEAFF. Full variable domain (outside the CDR3, taken from reference TRBV7-9 and TRBJ1-1): DTGVSQNPRHKITKRGQNVTFRCDPISEHNRLYWYRQTLGQGPEFLTYFQNEAQLEKSRLLSDRFSAERPKGSFSTLEIQRTEQGDSAMYLCASSLMGAGGYTEAFFGQGTRLTVV.

This chain uses TRBV9 with TRBJ1-1; D is uncertain. V gave up 3 bases and J gave up 1 base, with 10 bases separating them. From germline, CDR1 is SGDLS and CDR2 YYNGEE. This CDR3 comprises 14 residues. The CDR3 sequence is CASSGRRQNTEAFF. The CDR3 nucleotides read TGTGCCAGCAGCGGAAGAAGGCAGAACACTGAAGCTTTCTTT.

This clone came up once. The chain carries TRBV5-1 and TRBJ2-3, with 7 bases matching TRBD2. CDR3 length: 15 residues. Germline values: CDR1 SGHRS, CDR2 YFSETQ. The junction had 2 bases not matched to a gene; V was cut back by 0 bases and J by 1 base. The chain's CDR3 is CASSLEGRGTDTQYF. The CDR3 DNA follows: TGCGCCAGCAGCTTGGAGGGGAGGGGCACAGATACGCAGTATTTT. The whole variable domain, filled in from reference TRBV5-1 and TRBJ2-3, reads KAGVTQTPRYLIKTRGQQVTLSCSPISGHRSVSWYQQTPGQGLQFLFEYFSETQRNKGNFPGRFSGRQFSNSRSEMNVSTLELGDSALYLCASSLEGRGTDTQYFGPGTRLTVL.

The chain has TRBV7-2 and TRBJ1-2; D is uncertain. V lost 5 bases to trimming and J lost 5 bases, with 18 bases between them. The CDR3 contains 15 residues. Germline CDR1 reads SGHTA; CDR2 reads FQGNSA. The CDR3 bases are TGTGCCAGCAGCCCTCGGCCGGGTCTTTATTATGGCTACACCTTC. It yields the protein CASSPRPGLYYGYTF. The full variable domain, with the rest looked up from reference TRBV7-2 and TRBJ1-2, is GAGVSQSPSNKVTEKGKDVELRCDPISGHTALYWYRQSLGQGLEFLIYFQGNSAPDKSGLPSDRFSAERTGGSVSTLTIQRTQQEDSAVYLCASSPRPGLYYGYTFGSGTRLTVV.

This clone appeared a few times. The chain is built from TRBV28 and TRBJ2-1; D is undetermined. Trimming took off 7 bases at V and 0 bases at J, with 13 bases between the two ends. Germline assignment: CDR1 MDHEN and CDR2 SYDVKM. The CDR3 is made up of 15 amino acids. CDR3 in amino acids: CASTRALSSYNEQFF. The CDR3 DNA is TGTGCCAGCACCCGGGCCCTAAGCTCCTACAATGAGCAGTTCTTC.

The chain combines TRBV28 with TRBJ1-1; D might be TRBD1 (5 bases). The length of the CDR3 is 13 residues. Germline CDR1 is MDHEN and CDR2 is SYDVKM. V was pared by 6 bases and J by 0 bases, with 8 bases between. This CDR3 reads CASSRALNTEAFF. CDR3 nucleotides: TGTGCCAGCAGCAGGGCACTGAACACTGAAGCTTTCTTT. Full variable domain (outside the CDR3, taken from reference TRBV28 and TRBJ1-1): DVKVTQSSRYLVKRTGEKVFLECVQDMDHENMFWYRQDPGLGLRLIYFSYDVKMKEKGDIPEGYSVSREKKERFSLILESASTNQTSMYLCASSRALNTEAFFGQGTRLTVV.

The gene calls are TRBV29-1 and TRBJ1-1; D is undetermined. Trimming removed 7 bases from V and 1 base from J, with 13 bases in between. CDR1 is SQVTM, CDR2 ANQGSEA, per germline. The CDR3 sequence is 13 residues long. The chain's CDR3 is CSATFQANTEAFF. The CDR3 DNA reads TGCAGCGCCACCTTCCAAGCGAACACTGAAGCTTTCTTT.

The chain carries TRBV4-1 and TRBJ1-4, with D hard to call. The CDR3 is made up of 15 amino acids. Germline-derived CDR1 and CDR2 are MGHRA and YSYEKL. V was cut by 2 bases and J by 0 bases, with 7 bases left in between. Here the CDR3 reads CASSQLQTTNEKLFF. In DNA, the CDR3 is TGCGCCAGCAGCCAACTACAGACAACTAATGAAAAACTGTTTTTT.

CDR3 loop: CASTARRLISGNTIYF. In nucleotides, the CDR3 is TGTGCCAGTACCGCGAGAAGACTGATCTCTGGAAACACCATATATTTT. This rearrangement joins TRBV19 to TRBJ1-3; the D is unclear. Germline V CDR1 and CDR2: LNHDA, SQIVND (reference sequence). Between the trimmed V and J ends, which lost 7 bases and 0 bases, there was a span of 16 bases. CDR3 length equals 16 residues.

This rearrangement joins TRBV28 to TRBJ2-1; TRBD2 matches at 8 bases. This CDR3 is 15 amino acids long. V dropped 6 bases and J dropped 4; count of bases not matched to a gene: 8. The germline V gene encodes CDR1 MDHEN and CDR2 SYDVKM. CDR3 sequence reads: CASSPEGGGYNEQFF. The CDR3 DNA sequence: TGTGCCAGCAGCCCCGAGGGCGGGGGGTACAATGAGCAGTTCTTC.

The chain combines TRBV4-1 with TRBJ1-2; D gene uncertain. Deletions cut 1 base from V and 1 base from J, with 7 bases between. CDR1 and CDR2 (germline): MGHRA, YSYEKL. The CDR3 extends over 14 amino acids. The CDR3 DNA reads TGCGCCAGCAGCCAAGGGACGCTTAACTATGGCTACACCTTC. Translated, it gives CASSQGTLNYGYTF.

V is TRBV7-3 and J is TRBJ2-2, with a tentative D call TRBD2 (5 bases). Germline V CDR1 and CDR2: SGHTA, FQGTGA. Trimming took off 1 base at V and 3 bases at J, with 9 bases between the two ends. The CDR3 covers 15 residues. The CDR3 is CASSLNRDDTGELFF. CDR3 DNA: TGTGCCAGCAGCTTAAACCGGGATGACACCGGGGAGCTGTTTTTT.

V gene TRBV9 combines with J gene TRBJ1-4; 8 nucleotides match TRBD1. The CDR3 has 16 residues. Germline values: CDR1 SGDLS, CDR2 YYNGEE. V was clipped by 3 bases and J by 0 bases; unmatched bases: 4. The CDR3 DNA reads TGTGCCAGCAGCGCTGGACAGGGAGCAACTAATGAAAAACTGTTTTTT. It is translated as CASSAGQGATNEKLFF.

The chain has TRBV29-1 and TRBJ2-3; a possible D gene is TRBD2 (6 bases). The CDR3 spans 13 residues. Per germline, CDR1 SQVTM and CDR2 ANQGSEA. This CDR3 is CSALATGTDTQYF. CDR3 coding DNA: TGCAGTGCGCTAGCGACAGGCACAGATACGCAGTATTTT.

The V and J genes are TRBV28 and TRBJ2-7; D may be TRBD1 (6 bases). Trimming removed 3 bases at V and 3 bases at J, with 12 bases between. The germline gives CDR1 MDHEN, CDR2 SYDVKM. CDR3 length: 14 residues. CDR3 protein: CASSFFGGSYEQYV. CDR3 nucleotide sequence: TGTGCCAGCAGTTTCTTTGGGGGCAGCTACGAGCAGTACGTC.

V is TRBV5-1 and J is TRBJ2-2; 10 bases are a match to TRBD2. Germline V gene lookup returns CDR1 SGHRS and CDR2 YFSETQ. CDR3 length: 15 amino acids. J lost 5 bases, V lost 2 bases, and 3 bases had no gene match. The CDR3 sequence: CASSLTSGETGELFF. For the CDR3, the DNA is TGCGCCAGCAGCTTAACTAGCGGGGAAACCGGGGAGCTGTTTTTT.

CDR3 amino acids: CASSPKAGNTEAFF. The CDR3 DNA is TGTGCCAGCAGCCCAAAGGCCGGAAACACTGAAGCTTTCTTT. The V gene is TRBV7-2, the J gene TRBJ1-1, with no clear D. Germline loops: CDR1 SGHTA, CDR2 FQGNSA. V dropped 5 bases and J dropped 2 bases, with 12 bases sitting between them. The CDR3 covers 14 residues. Full variable domain (missing parts from reference TRBV7-2 and TRBJ1-1): GAGVSQSPSNKVTEKGKDVELRCDPISGHTALYWYRQSLGQGLEFLIYFQGNSAPDKSGLPSDRFSAERTGGSVSTLTIQRTQQEDSAVYLCASSPKAGNTEAFFGQGTRLTVV.

The chain combines TRBV5-1 with TRBJ2-2; possible D gene TRBD2, 5 bases. Between the trimmed V and J ends, which lost 4 bases and 3 bases, there was a span of 10 bases. The CDR3 contains 14 residues. Germline assignment: CDR1 SGHRS and CDR2 YFSETQ. CDR3 loop: CASSLRTDTGELFF. CDR3 bases: TGCGCCAGCAGCCTTCGGACTGACACCGGGGAGCTGTTTTTT. Based on the CDR3 plus reference TRBV5-1 and TRBJ2-2, the full variable domain is KAGVTQTPRYLIKTRGQQVTLSCSPISGHRSVSWYQQTPGQGLQFLFEYFSETQRNKGNFPGRFSGRQFSNSRSEMNVSTLELGDSALYLCASSLRTDTGELFFGEGSRLTVL.

This clone was counted once. This rearrangement joins TRBV6-6 to TRBJ1-5; D call uncertain. V was shortened by 4 bases and J by 6 bases, with 16 bases between the two germline ends. The length of the CDR3 is 15 residues. CDR1 and CDR2 from the germline V gene are MNHNY and SVGAGI (reference sequence). This CDR3 is CASSFVLSGFQPQHF. In DNA form, the CDR3 reads TGTGCCAGCAGTTTCGTCTTATCGGGGTTTCAGCCCCAGCATTTT.

The J gene is TRBJ1-1, the V gene TRBV6-2 or TRBV6-3; D uncertain. Trimming took 2 bases from V and 2 from J, leaving 9 bases between them. CDR1 is MNHEY and CDR2 is SVGEGT in the germline V gene. The CDR3 is 14 amino acids. The CDR3 DNA is TGTGCCAGCAGTTACGACGGGAGAAACACTGAAGCTTTCTTT. This sequence encodes CASSYDGRNTEAFF.

V and J are TRBV19 and TRBJ1-1, with 10 bases identical to TRBD1. This CDR3 has 14 amino acids. Germline CDR1 and CDR2: LNHDA and SQIVND (reference sequence). Losses at the gene ends were 5 bases for V and 6 bases for J; bases not matched to a gene: 6. In DNA form, the CDR3 reads TGTGCCAGTAGTGAGGACAGGGGGAGATCTGAAGCTTTCTTT. Translation gives CASSEDRGRSEAFF.

This chain uses TRBV6-6 with TRBJ2-3, with 9 bases fitting TRBD1. V shed 0 bases, J shed 9 bases, and the junction held 7 bases outside the gene matches. From germline, CDR1 is MNHNY and CDR2 SVGAGI (reference sequence). This CDR3 spans 15 amino acids. Here the CDR3 DNA reads TGTGCCAGCAGTTACTCGGAAGGACAGGGGTCCACGCAGTATTTT. This encodes CASSYSEGQGSTQYF.

The V gene is TRBV27, the J gene TRBJ2-3; D is possibly TRBD2 (5 bases). Germline loops: CDR1 MNHEY, CDR2 SMNVEV (reference sequence). The CDR3 is 11 amino acids. Between the trimmed V and J ends, which lost 9 bases and 6 bases, there was a span of 10 bases. The CDR3 spells CARRGPDTQYF. The CDR3 region has the DNA TGTGCCAGGAGAGGGCCTGATACGCAGTATTTT.